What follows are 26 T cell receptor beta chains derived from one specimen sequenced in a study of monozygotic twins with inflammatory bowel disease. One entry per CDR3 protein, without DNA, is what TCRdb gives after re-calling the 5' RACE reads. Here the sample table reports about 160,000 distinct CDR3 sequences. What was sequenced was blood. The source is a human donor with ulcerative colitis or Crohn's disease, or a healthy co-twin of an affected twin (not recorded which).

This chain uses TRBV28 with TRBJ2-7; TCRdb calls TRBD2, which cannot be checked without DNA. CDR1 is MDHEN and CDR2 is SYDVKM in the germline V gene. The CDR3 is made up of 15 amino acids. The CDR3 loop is CASSWTSGSSYEQYF.

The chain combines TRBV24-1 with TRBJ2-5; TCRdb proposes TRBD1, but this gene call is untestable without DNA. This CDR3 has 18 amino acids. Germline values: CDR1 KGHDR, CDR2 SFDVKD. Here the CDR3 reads CATSDHSGTGKFGETQYF.

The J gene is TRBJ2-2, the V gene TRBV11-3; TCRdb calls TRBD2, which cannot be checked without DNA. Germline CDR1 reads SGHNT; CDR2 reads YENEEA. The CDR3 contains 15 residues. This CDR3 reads CASSRTSANTGELFF.

The CDR3 spells CSAIGSDGTSYNEQFF. The J gene is TRBJ2-1, the V gene TRBV20-1; TCRdb selects TRBD2, and the lack of DNA leaves this call unchecked. Germline loops: CDR1 DFQATT, CDR2 SNEGSKA (reference sequence). This CDR3 is 16 amino acids long.

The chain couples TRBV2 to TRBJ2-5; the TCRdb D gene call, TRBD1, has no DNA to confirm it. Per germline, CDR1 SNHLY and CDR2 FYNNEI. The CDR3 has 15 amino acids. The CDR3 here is CASSGPDRGQETQYF.

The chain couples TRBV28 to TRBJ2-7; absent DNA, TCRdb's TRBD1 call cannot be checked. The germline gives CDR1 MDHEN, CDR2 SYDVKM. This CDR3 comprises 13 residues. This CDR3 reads CASSLPGGSEQYF. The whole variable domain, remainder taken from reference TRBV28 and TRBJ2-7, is DVKVTQSSRYLVKRTGEKVFLECVQDMDHENMFWYRQDPGLGLRLIYFSYDVKMKEKGDIPEGYSVSREKKERFSLILESASTNQTSMYLCASSLPGGSEQYFGPGTRLTVT.

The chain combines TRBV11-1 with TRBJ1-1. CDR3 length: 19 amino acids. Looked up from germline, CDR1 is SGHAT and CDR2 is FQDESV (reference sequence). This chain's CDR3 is CASSLESGGSKRWNTEAFF.

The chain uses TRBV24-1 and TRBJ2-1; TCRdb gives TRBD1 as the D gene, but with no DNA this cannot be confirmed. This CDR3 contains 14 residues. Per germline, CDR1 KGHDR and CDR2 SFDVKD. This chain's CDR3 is CATSDRQGLNEQFF.

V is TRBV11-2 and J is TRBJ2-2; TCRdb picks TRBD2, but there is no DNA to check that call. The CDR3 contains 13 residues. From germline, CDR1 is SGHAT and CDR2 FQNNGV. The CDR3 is CASRPPLTGELFF.

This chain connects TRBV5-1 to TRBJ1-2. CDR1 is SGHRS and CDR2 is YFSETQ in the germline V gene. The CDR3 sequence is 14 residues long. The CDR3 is CASSSQLGIYGYTF.

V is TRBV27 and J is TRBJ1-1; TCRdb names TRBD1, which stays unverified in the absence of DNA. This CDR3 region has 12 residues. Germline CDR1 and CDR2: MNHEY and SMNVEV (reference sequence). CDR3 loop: CASRGTVTEAFF.

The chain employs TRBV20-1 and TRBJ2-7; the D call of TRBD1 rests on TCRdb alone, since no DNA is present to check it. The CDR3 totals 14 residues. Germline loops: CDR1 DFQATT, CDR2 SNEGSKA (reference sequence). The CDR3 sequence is CSARGGRSSYEQYF.

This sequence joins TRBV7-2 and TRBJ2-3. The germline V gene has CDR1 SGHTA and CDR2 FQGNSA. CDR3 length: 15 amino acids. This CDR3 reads CASSSQVARGDTQYF.

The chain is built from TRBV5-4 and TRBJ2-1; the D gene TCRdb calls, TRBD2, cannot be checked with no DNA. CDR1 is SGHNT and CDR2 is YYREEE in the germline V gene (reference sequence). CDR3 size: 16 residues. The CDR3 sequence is CASSPGGLAGYNEQFF.

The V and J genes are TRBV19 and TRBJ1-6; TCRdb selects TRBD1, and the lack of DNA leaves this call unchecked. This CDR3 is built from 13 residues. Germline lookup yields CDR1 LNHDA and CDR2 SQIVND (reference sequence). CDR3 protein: CASRDRVESPLNF.

The CDR3 protein is CAWSPSGELFF. The chain recombines TRBV30 with TRBJ2-2; the D gene TCRdb calls, TRBD1, cannot be checked with no DNA. This CDR3 is 11 amino acids long. Germline CDR1 is GTSNPN and CDR2 is SVGIG (reference sequence).

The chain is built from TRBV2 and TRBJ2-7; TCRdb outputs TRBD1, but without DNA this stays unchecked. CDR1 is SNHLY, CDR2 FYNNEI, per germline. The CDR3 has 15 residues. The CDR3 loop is CASSTRGTLVYEQYF.

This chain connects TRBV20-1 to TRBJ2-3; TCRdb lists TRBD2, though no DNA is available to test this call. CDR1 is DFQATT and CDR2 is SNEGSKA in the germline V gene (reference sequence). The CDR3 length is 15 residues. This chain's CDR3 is CSASRLAGVTDTQYF.

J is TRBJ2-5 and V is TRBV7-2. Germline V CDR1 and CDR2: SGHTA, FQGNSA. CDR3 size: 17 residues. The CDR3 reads CASSSYRGRLYQETQYF.

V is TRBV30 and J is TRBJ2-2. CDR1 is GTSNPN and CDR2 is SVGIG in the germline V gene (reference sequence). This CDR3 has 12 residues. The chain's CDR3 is CAWTENTGELFF.

The CDR3: CSAPETGGSGNQPQHF. The chain links TRBV20-1 to TRBJ1-5; TCRdb selects TRBD1, and the lack of DNA leaves this call unchecked. Germline values: CDR1 DFQATT, CDR2 SNEGSKA (reference sequence). There are 16 residues in the CDR3.

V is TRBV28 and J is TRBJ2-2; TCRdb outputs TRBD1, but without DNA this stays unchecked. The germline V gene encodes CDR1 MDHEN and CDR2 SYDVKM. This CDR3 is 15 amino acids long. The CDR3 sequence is CASSLSGTDTGELFF.

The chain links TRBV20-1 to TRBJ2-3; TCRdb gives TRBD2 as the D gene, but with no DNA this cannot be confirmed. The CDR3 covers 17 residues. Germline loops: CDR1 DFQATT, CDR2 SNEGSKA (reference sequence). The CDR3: CSASPSLAGRSTDTQYF.

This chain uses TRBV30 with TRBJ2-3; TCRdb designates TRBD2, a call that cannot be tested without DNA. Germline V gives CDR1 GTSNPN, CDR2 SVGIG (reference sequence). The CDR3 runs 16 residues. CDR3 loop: CAWSPWASGGTDTQYF. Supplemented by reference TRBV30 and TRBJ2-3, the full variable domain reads SQTIHQWPATLVQPVGSPLSLECTVEGTSNPNLYWYRQAAGRGLQLLFYSVGIGQISSEVPQNLSASRPQDRQFILSSKKLLLSDSGFYLCAWSPWASGGTDTQYFGPGTRLTVL.

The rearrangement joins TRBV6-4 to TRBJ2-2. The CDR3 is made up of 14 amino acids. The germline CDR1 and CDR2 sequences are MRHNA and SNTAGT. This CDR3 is CASKESANTGELFF.

CDR3 residues: CASSQDPQGASGYTF. The rearrangement uses TRBV4-3 and TRBJ1-2; TCRdb reports TRBD1, a call that lacks DNA to check it against. The CDR3 extends over 15 amino acids. Germline V gene lookup returns CDR1 LGHNA and CDR2 YSLEER.